Presented here are 8 T cell receptor beta chains from one specimen sequenced in a study of identical twins. TCRdb re-derived calls from the 5' RACE reads in MiXCR, one entry per CDR3 protein. Among roughly 1.6 million distinct CDR3 sequences listed, about 30% were seen once. The sequenced sample consisted of cord blood. The receptors derive from a newborn girl in good health.

J is TRBJ2-2 and V is TRBV28, with TRBD2 as a possible D gene (5 bases). This CDR3 spans 15 amino acids. CDR1 is MDHEN and CDR2 is SYDVKM in the germline V gene. Trimming took 6 bases from V and 7 from J, leaving 18 bases between them. The CDR3 here is CASSPLLAAGGELFF. The CDR3 DNA is TGTGCCAGCAGCCCCCTCCTAGCTGCAGGCGGGGAGCTGTTTTTT.

V and J are TRBV6-1 and TRBJ2-2; D unresolved. V dropped 6 bases and J dropped 2 bases, with 10 bases sitting between them. The CDR3 spans 14 residues. The germline V gene has CDR1 MNHNS and CDR2 SASEGT. CDR3 protein: CASSPGHNTGELFF. The CDR3 coding sequence is TGTGCCAGCAGCCCCGGGCACAACACCGGGGAGCTGTTTTTT.

This chain uses TRBV4-1 with TRBJ1-1, with 10 bases that match TRBD1. With 0 bases clipped from V and 5 bases from J, the junction kept 6 bases outside the gene matches. This CDR3 contains 16 residues. Germline lookup yields CDR1 MGHRA and CDR2 YSYEKL. The DNA for the CDR3 is TGCGCCAGCAGCCAAGACAGGACAGGGGGTGTGACTGAAGCTTTCTTT. Its translation is CASSQDRTGGVTEAFF.

This chain uses TRBV6-5 with TRBJ2-7; TRBD2 matches 8 bases. Germline CDR1 reads MNHEY; CDR2 reads SVGAGI. The junction had 10 bases not matched to a gene; V was cut back by 2 bases and J by 10 bases. There are 14 residues in the CDR3. The CDR3 coding sequence is TGTGCCAGCAGTTACGGGCTAGCGGGCTCCCTCCAGTACTTC. It codes for CASSYGLAGSLQYF.

The sample holds a few counts of this clonotype. The chain carries TRBV5-1 and TRBJ1-2, with unresolved D. In germline, CDR1 is SGHRS, CDR2 YFSETQ. Trimming took off 0 bases at V and 4 bases at J, with 13 bases between the two ends. The CDR3 consists of 15 residues. The CDR3 here is CASSLVSKVAYGYTF. In DNA, the CDR3 is TGCGCCAGCAGCTTGGTCTCGAAAGTAGCCTATGGCTACACCTTC.

V gene TRBV9 combines with J gene TRBJ2-1; unclear D gene. The V end was cut by 1 base, the J end by 6 bases, with 14 bases between. Germline V gives CDR1 SGDLS, CDR2 YYNGEE. The CDR3 length is 15 residues. The CDR3 is CASSVTRSPSNEQFF. CDR3 coding DNA: TGTGCCAGCAGCGTAACCAGATCACCTTCCAATGAGCAGTTCTTC.

The chain links TRBV7-8 to TRBJ1-5; 8 bases are a match to TRBD1. The ends lost 5 bases at V and 1 base at J; junction bases unmatched: 10. The CDR3 covers 17 residues. The V gene's germline CDR1 is SGHVS and CDR2 FQNEAQ. The CDR3 here is CASSPFRGLGSNQPQHF. The CDR3 bases are TGTGCCAGCAGCCCTTTCAGGGGGCTTGGGAGCAATCAGCCCCAGCATTTT.

This clonotype has a handful of counts. The V and J genes are TRBV7-2 and TRBJ1-4, with D possibly TRBD1 on 6 matching bases. This CDR3 comprises 17 residues. V lost 2 bases and J 8 bases, leaving 21 bases between the germline ends. Germline assignment: CDR1 SGHTA and CDR2 FQGNSA. The CDR3 is CASSLCPPYRDPEKLFF. CDR3 DNA sequence: TGTGCCAGCAGCTTATGCCCCCCTTACAGGGACCCAGAAAAACTGTTTTTT.